Included here is one T cell receptor (beta chain) sequence, with context. The missing conserved phenylalanine or tryptophan at the end of this CDR3 makes a read error likely. This sample is part of a study of blood T cells in healthy people across ages. Through a sample-barcoded 5' primer and a J-beta primer mix, a second PCR was run for roughly 7 to 11 cycles. TCRdb re-derived calls from the 5' RACE reads in MiXCR, one entry per CDR3 protein. The sample has some 1.5 million distinct CDR3 sequences, 28% seen once. The clonotype comes from a woman aged 25 to 39 in good health. Sequenced: blood.

The CDR3, as DNA: TGTGCCAGTACCGCGACAGTGAACACTGAAGCTTTCGTT. It is translated as CASTATVNTEAFV. The chain employs TRBV19 and TRBJ1-1, with D possibly TRBD1 on 5 matching bases. This CDR3 contains 13 residues. In germline, CDR1 is LNHDA, CDR2 SQIVND (reference sequence). V was cut by 7 bases and J by 0 bases, with 9 bases left in between.